Listed below are T cell receptor beta chains from one sample, sequenced in a study of early T cells in non-severe SARS-CoV-2 infection. TCRdb recomputed calls from the 5' RACE reads with MiXCR, one row per CDR3 protein. The table records more than 80,000 distinct CDR3 sequences, about 15% of them present only once. Sequenced sample: whole blood. The receptors originated from an adult who was a healthcare worker with PCR-confirmed SARS-CoV-2 infection or an uninfected control (not recorded which). The CDR3 runs from the conserved cysteine through the conserved F or W. A D gene is named only where the DNA matches it firmly. Size values are once, few and many counts, or a class for expanded clones, and some rows have none.

d_call clone_size j_call v_call cdr3_aa cdr3_nt
- few TRBJ2-3 TRBV7-6 CASSSGKGLSAADTQYF TGTGCCAGCAGCTCGGGAAAGGGCCTGTCTGCGGCCGATACGCAGTATTTT
- - TRBJ2-4 TRBV5-1 CASSLRPSLFSGIVPTWENIQYF TGCGCCAGCAGCTTGCGCCCCAGCCTTTTCTCCGGGATAGTACCCACCTGGGAAAACATTCAGTACTTC
- - TRBJ2-2 TRBV7-2 CASSLTLRNTGELFF TGTGCCAGCAGCTTAACCCTACGGAACACCGGGGAGCTGTTTTTT
TRBD2 few TRBJ2-7 TRBV29-1 CSVAGGEIYEQYF TGCAGCGTTGCGGGGGGAGAAATCTACGAGCAGTACTTC
- few TRBJ1-5 TRBV5-1 CASSLNSAENQPQHF TGCGCCAGCAGCTTGAATTCGGCGGAAAATCAGCCCCAGCATTTT
- many TRBJ2-1 TRBV7-6 CASSLIGEGTYNEQFF TGTGCCAGCAGCTTGATCGGCGAGGGGACCTACAATGAGCAGTTCTTC
- few TRBJ1-1 TRBV4-1 CASSQAGPEGPVLGTEAFF TGCGCCAGCAGCCAAGCCGGACCCGAAGGTCCAGTATTAGGCACTGAAGCTTTCTTT
- - TRBJ2-7 TRBV7-9 CASSSSGGRNYYEQYF TGTGCCAGCAGCTCAAGTGGGGGGCGAAATTACTACGAGCAGTACTTC
TRBD2 many TRBJ2-1 TRBV7-7 CASSSPGGVGEQFF TGTGCCAGCAGCTCCCCTGGGGGGGTTGGTGAGCAGTTCTTC
- - TRBJ1-3 TRBV20-1 CSARGPGSTIYF TGCAGTGCTAGAGGCCCAGGGAGCACCATATATTTT
- many TRBJ2-1 TRBV28 CASSFVSGAYNEQFF TGTGCCAGCAGTTTTGTTAGCGGAGCCTACAATGAGCAGTTCTTC
- many TRBJ1-2 TRBV3-1 CASSQDEQINYGYTF TGTGCCAGCAGCCAAGATGAGCAGATTAACTATGGCTACACCTTC
- many TRBJ1-3 TRBV12-3/TRBV12-4 CASSSVRSGNTIYF TGTGCCAGCTCCTCGGTCCGCTCTGGAAACACCATATATTTT
- few TRBJ1-5 TRBV3-1 CASSQGGGNQPQHF TGTGCCAGCAGCCAAGGTGGGGGGAATCAGCCCCAGCATTTT
- few TRBJ2-7 TRBV29-1 CSAGGQTYEQYF TGCAGCGCCGGGGGACAGACCTACGAGCAGTACTTC
TRBD2 few TRBJ2-3 TRBV7-9 CASSPHLGTSSSTDTQYF TGTGCCAGCAGCCCTCATCTTGGGACTAGCTCTAGCACAGATACGCAGTATTTT
TRBD2 - TRBJ2-7 TRBV12-3/TRBV12-4 CASSLFSSGRPNTYEQYF TGTGCCAGCAGTTTATTCTCTAGCGGGAGGCCTAATACCTACGAGCAGTACTTC
TRBD1 - TRBJ2-2 TRBV6-6 CASSYARQGTGELFF TGTGCCAGCAGTTACGCCAGACAGGGGACCGGGGAGCTGTTTTTT
TRBD1 - TRBJ2-7 TRBV5-4 CASSRSETGSYEQYF TGTGCCAGCAGCCGATCCGAGACAGGGTCCTACGAGCAGTACTTC
- few TRBJ2-1 TRBV10-3 CAISGRSSYNEQFF TGTGCCATCAGTGGCCGGAGCTCCTACAATGAGCAGTTCTTC
- few TRBJ1-1 TRBV6-5 CASSYSTASRTEAFF TGTGCCAGCAGTTACTCTACAGCTTCACGAACTGAAGCTTTCTTT
- few TRBJ2-7 TRBV14 CASSQSWDEQYF TGTGCCAGCAGCCAATCCTGGGACGAGCAGTACTTC
TRBD2 - TRBJ2-1 TRBV28 CASARLADYNEQFF TGTGCCAGCGCACGACTAGCGGATTACAATGAGCAGTTCTTC
- many TRBJ2-7 TRBV27 CASSYRAQSYEQYF TGTGCCAGCTCCTACAGGGCACAATCCTACGAGCAGTACTTC
- many TRBJ1-1 TRBV14 CASSKTQTRNTEAFF TGTGCCAGCAGCAAGACTCAGACGCGGAACACTGAAGCTTTCTTT
- few TRBJ2-7 TRBV29-1 CSVVAGPYEQYF TGCAGCGTCGTGGCAGGACCCTACGAGCAGTACTTC
- medium-sized TRBJ2-7 TRBV25-1 CATESGDLSYEQYF TGTGCCACCGAATCCGGGGACCTCTCCTACGAGCAGTACTTC
TRBD2 once TRBJ2-1 TRBV6-5 CASSLGLGWAYNEQFF TGTGCCAGCAGTCTCGGACTAGGTTGGGCCTACAATGAGCAGTTCTTC
- - TRBJ1-5 TRBV7-8 CASSNNRGSNQPQHF TGTGCCAGCAGCAACAACCGGGGCAGCAATCAGCCCCAGCATTTT
- many TRBJ2-7 TRBV20-1 CSARDGKTSYEQYF TGCAGTGCTAGAGATGGCAAGACTAGTTACGAGCAGTACTTC
- few TRBJ1-5 TRBV19 CASSIQGGRNQPQHF TGTGCCAGTAGTATACAAGGGGGACGCAATCAGCCCCAGCATTTT
TRBD1 - TRBJ1-1 TRBV7-9 CASSLASTGLTEAFF TGTGCCAGCAGCTTAGCGTCGACAGGGCTCACTGAAGCTTTCTTT
TRBD1 many TRBJ1-5 TRBV27 CASTPRTGYQPQHF TGTGCCAGCACCCCCCGGACAGGGTATCAGCCCCAGCATTTT
- few TRBJ2-7 TRBV3-1 CASSQDGQSYEQYF TGTGCCAGCAGCCAGGACGGACAGTCCTACGAGCAGTACTTC
TRBD1 many TRBJ2-7 TRBV11-2 CASSLTPGQGSGEQYF TGTGCCAGCAGCTTGACTCCGGGACAGGGGTCCGGCGAGCAGTACTTC
TRBD2 - TRBJ2-1 TRBV10-3 CVISGAGLADEQFF TGTGTCATCAGTGGAGCGGGACTCGCCGATGAGCAGTTCTTC
- - TRBJ1-2 TRBV5-1 CASSLDSGYYGYTF TGCGCCAGCAGCTTGGATTCAGGATATTATGGCTACACCTTC
- - TRBJ2-7 TRBV6-8 CASSYDPREWAYEQYF TGTGCCAGCAGTTATGATCCCCGGGAGTGGGCCTACGAGCAGTACTTC
TRBD1 - TRBJ2-1 TRBV9 CASSVTGTGVVHEQFF TGTGCCAGCAGCGTAACGGGGACAGGGGTGGTCCATGAGCAGTTCTTC
- - TRBJ2-1 TRBV2 CASSGPSETDEQFF TGTGCCAGCAGTGGCCCGTCGGAGACGGATGAGCAGTTCTTC
- - TRBJ2-7 TRBV4-1 CASSQGWDTTYEQYF TGCGCCAGCAGCCAAGGTTGGGACACCACCTACGAGCAGTACTTC
- - TRBJ2-3 TRBV3-1 CASSQWGADTQYF TGTGCCAGCAGCCAATGGGGAGCAGATACGCAGTATTTT
- few TRBJ2-7 TRBV4-2 CASSHRHGENSYEQYF TGTGCCAGCAGCCACCGGCATGGAGAGAACTCCTACGAGCAGTACTTC
- - TRBJ1-5 TRBV21-1 CASSKVEGTESNQPQHF TGTGCCAGCAGCAAAGTGGAAGGGACAGAAAGCAATCAGCCCCAGCATTTT
TRBD1 - TRBJ1-5 TRBV20-1 CSAGGDRGPFRQPQHF TGCAGTGCTGGCGGGGACAGGGGGCCATTTCGCCAGCCCCAGCATTTT
- - TRBJ2-1 TRBV9 CASSVVGRRDYNEQFF TGTGCCAGCAGCGTCGTAGGGCGGAGGGACTACAATGAGCAGTTCTTC
TRBD1 - TRBJ1-1 TRBV7-2 CASSLADRGNTEAFF TGTGCCAGCAGCTTAGCGGACAGGGGGAACACTGAAGCTTTCTTT
- many TRBJ2-4 TRBV29-1 CSVALRSKKNIQYF TGCAGCGTTGCCCTGAGGTCTAAAAAAAACATTCAGTACTTC
- - TRBJ1-2 TRBV6-5 CASRGGDNYGYTF TGTGCCAGCCGAGGAGGGGATAACTATGGCTACACCTTC
- - TRBJ1-2 TRBV29-1 CSVEDGGDGYTF TGCAGCGTTGAAGATGGTGGGGATGGCTACACCTTC